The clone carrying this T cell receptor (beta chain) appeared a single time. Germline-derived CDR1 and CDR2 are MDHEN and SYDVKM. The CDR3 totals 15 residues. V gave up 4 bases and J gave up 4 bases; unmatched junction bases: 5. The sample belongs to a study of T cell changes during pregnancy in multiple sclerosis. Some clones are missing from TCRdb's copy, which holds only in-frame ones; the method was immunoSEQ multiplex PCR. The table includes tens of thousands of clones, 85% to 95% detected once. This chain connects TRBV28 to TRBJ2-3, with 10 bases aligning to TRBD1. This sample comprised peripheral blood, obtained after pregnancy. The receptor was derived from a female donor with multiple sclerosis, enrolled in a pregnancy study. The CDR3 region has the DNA TGTGCCAGCAGTTCACCCGGGACAGGGGCAGATACGCAGTATTTT. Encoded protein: CASSSPGTGADTQYF. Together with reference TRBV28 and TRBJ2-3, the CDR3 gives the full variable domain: DVKVTQSSRYLVKRTGEKVFLECVQDMDHENMFWYRQDPGLGLRLIYFSYDVKMKEKGDIPEGYSVSREKKERFSLILESASTNQTSMYLCASSSPGTGADTQYFGPGTRLTVL.